Listed here is a single T cell receptor beta chain. What it binds is not known. Donors ranged from about 6 to 90 years old and were healthy Caucasians in Russia. The authors extracted at least 5.5 micrograms of total RNA per sample. The data derive from a study of blood T cells in healthy people across ages. The study's findings and limits: Estimates based on one million T cells were treated as lower bounds.

Using a J-beta primer mix together with a sample-barcoded 5' primer, a second PCR was run for about 6 to 11 cycles. TCRdb ran MiXCR on the 5' RACE reads and lists one entry per CDR3 protein. The sample contains 800,000 or so distinct CDR3 sequences, 62% of which appear only once. This CDR3 has 13 amino acids. Per germline, CDR1 SGHRS and CDR2 YFSETQ. The sequence was obtained from a man in his thirties or forties in good health. Sample: blood. V is TRBV5-1 and J is TRBJ2-7; TRBD1 matches at 8 bases. The DNA end is a closer match to TRBJ2-5, so the J assignment may be wrong. In DNA form, the CDR3 reads TGCGCCAGCAGCATCGGGACAGGAGAGACCCAGTACTTC. Translated, it gives CASSIGTGETQYF.